Each of the 18 T cell receptor beta chains below was sequenced from the same sample in a study of T cells expressing NK-cell markers. Reprocessing the 5' RACE reads, TCRdb reports a single entry for every CDR3 protein and omits DNA. In all, the sample yields around 470,000 distinct CDR3 sequences. The sequenced material came from blood T cells: a sorted CD56 or NKG2C T cell subset, CD4+ or CD8+ T cells, or bulk PBMC T cells (not recorded which). The receptors come from a woman between 50 and 59 years old in good health.

The CDR3: CAISDGQLATNEKLFF. The V gene is TRBV10-3, the J gene TRBJ1-4. This CDR3 contains 16 residues. The germline V gene encodes CDR1 ENHRY and CDR2 SYGVKD.

The chain combines TRBV3-1 with TRBJ2-2. This CDR3 has 14 amino acids. Germline V gene data show CDR1 as LGHDT and CDR2 as YNNKEL (reference sequence). CDR3 in amino acids: CASSQASYTGELFF.

The V call is TRBV6-5, the J call TRBJ1-3; the D gene TCRdb calls, TRBD1, cannot be checked with no DNA. CDR1 is MNHEY, CDR2 SVGAGI, per germline. CDR3 length equals 16 residues. CDR3 in amino acids: CASSFVGPPSGNTIYF.

This chain uses TRBV18 with TRBJ1-1; TCRdb selects TRBD1, and the lack of DNA leaves this call unchecked. The germline V gene encodes CDR1 KGHSH and CDR2 LQKENI. The CDR3 totals 16 residues. The CDR3 sequence is CASSPRTGTQNTEAFF.

CDR3 in amino acids: CSARAGGSTHGYTF. The genes are TRBV20-1 and TRBJ1-2; no DNA is available, so the TRBD1 call from TCRdb remains unchecked. This CDR3 contains 14 residues. CDR1 is DFQATT and CDR2 is SNEGSKA in the germline V gene (reference sequence).

Here the CDR3 reads CASSQIRGFTDTQYF. The chain carries TRBV14 and TRBJ2-3; lacking DNA, the TRBD1 call made by TCRdb goes unchecked. Germline CDR1 and CDR2: SGHDN and FVKESK. This CDR3 is 15 amino acids long.

The chain has TRBV20-1 and TRBJ2-5; the D call of TRBD2 rests on TCRdb alone, since no DNA is present to check it. CDR1 is DFQATT, CDR2 SNEGSKA, per germline (reference sequence). This CDR3 spans 16 amino acids. CDR3 sequence reads: CSARPLLAGGLSAQYF.

The chain is built from TRBV19 and TRBJ2-2; the D call of TRBD1 rests on TCRdb alone, since no DNA is present to check it. CDR3 length: 16 amino acids. Germline loops: CDR1 LNHDA, CDR2 SQIVND (reference sequence). CDR3: CASSSPGLPNTGELFF.

This chain links TRBV5-5 with TRBJ1-2. The CDR3 is made up of 13 amino acids. Germline V gene lookup returns CDR1 SGHKS and CDR2 YYEKEE (reference sequence). CDR3 in amino acids: CASSSGLLYGYTF.

This chain uses TRBV12-3 or TRBV12-4 with TRBJ2-2; there is no DNA to check the TCRdb D call of TRBD1. This CDR3 region has 13 residues. The CDR3 is CASIGQGPGELFF.

This CDR3 reads CASSLSGQGIYEQFF. The V gene is TRBV11-2, the J gene TRBJ2-1; TCRdb designates TRBD1, a call that cannot be tested without DNA. This CDR3 is built from 15 residues. Looked up from germline, CDR1 is SGHAT and CDR2 is FQNNGV.

J is TRBJ2-1 and V is TRBV4-1; TCRdb reports TRBD2, a call that lacks DNA to check it against. The CDR3 extends over 16 amino acids. The germline CDR1 and CDR2 sequences are MGHRA and YSYEKL. The CDR3 protein is CASSQGRTSGTYEQFF.

The chain couples TRBV5-1 to TRBJ2-3; there is no DNA to check the TCRdb D call of TRBD1. The germline V gene encodes CDR1 SGHRS and CDR2 YFSETQ. CDR3 length: 16 residues. CDR3 loop: CASSWFRDRETDTQYF.

This chain links TRBV27 with TRBJ2-3; TCRdb names TRBD1, which stays unverified in the absence of DNA. Germline values: CDR1 MNHEY, CDR2 SMNVEV (reference sequence). The CDR3 consists of 15 residues. CDR3 loop: CASSLKGLGTDTQYF.

The chain links TRBV10-3 to TRBJ2-3. The CDR3 is 15 amino acids. The V gene's germline CDR1 is ENHRY and CDR2 SYGVKD. Here the CDR3 reads CAISSPSGGTDTQYF.

V and J are TRBV29-1 and TRBJ2-3; checking the TCRdb D call of TRBD2 is not possible without DNA. There are 16 residues in the CDR3. CDR1 and CDR2 from the germline V gene are SQVTM and ANQGSEA. The CDR3 spells CSVEGWRSGSTDTQYF.

This sequence joins TRBV25-1 and TRBJ1-5. This CDR3 spans 13 amino acids. From germline, CDR1 is MGHDK and CDR2 SYGVNS. This CDR3 is CASSEQEPSPQHF.

The rearrangement links TRBV25-1 to TRBJ1-1; TCRdb selects TRBD1, and the lack of DNA leaves this call unchecked. This CDR3 has 13 residues. Germline loops: CDR1 MGHDK, CDR2 SYGVNS. CDR3 amino acids: CASSQGAYTEAFF.